Shown below are 5 T cell receptor beta chains from a single sample sequenced in a study of T-cell memory formation after mild COVID-19. TCRdb independently ran MiXCR on the 5' RACE reads; one entry per CDR3 protein. The sample yields roughly 86,000 distinct CDR3 sequences, approximately 16% seen once. The sample was PBMCs or a T cell subset sorted from them (not recorded which). The origin of the receptors is a man aged 18 to 30 who had mild COVID-19 (a few samples of this study predate the infection). Cell type and time point are not known.

The V call is TRBV7-4, the J call TRBJ2-4; 11 bases map to TRBD1. With 4 bases clipped from V and 7 bases from J, the junction kept 3 bases outside the gene matches. This CDR3 region has 14 residues. CDR1 is SGHVT and CDR2 is SQSDAQ in the germline V gene. CDR3 protein: CASSSGQGVNIQYF. The CDR3 nucleotides are TGTGCCAGCAGCTCGGGACAGGGGGTTAACATTCAGTACTTC.

This clonotype came up a few times. The rearrangement uses TRBV25-1 and TRBJ1-6, with D perhaps TRBD1 (6 bases). The CDR3 consists of 13 residues. Germline V gene data show CDR1 as MGHDK and CDR2 as SYGVNS. V lost 4 bases to trimming and J lost 7 bases, with 8 bases between them. CDR3 sequence (DNA): TGTGCCAGCAGTGTACAGGGAAATTCACCCCTCCACTTT. This sequence encodes CASSVQGNSPLHF.

The chain recombines TRBV12-5 with TRBJ2-2; D may be TRBD2 (6 bases). V lost 5 bases, J lost 6 bases, and 7 bases lay in between. The length of the CDR3 is 12 residues. The germline CDR1 and CDR2 sequences are LGHNT and FRNRAP. Here the CDR3 DNA reads TGTGCTAGTGGTCCGGGGGCCGGGGAGCTGTTTTTT. Translating gives CASGPGAGELFF.

V and J are TRBV12-3 or TRBV12-4 and TRBJ2-3; possible D gene TRBD2, 6 bases. The V end lost 0 bases, the J end lost 4 bases, and 11 bases lay between the germline ends. CDR3 length equals 15 residues. The CDR3 sequence is CASSLAGGSADTQYF. For the CDR3, the DNA is TGTGCCAGCAGTTTAGCGGGGGGTAGCGCAGATACGCAGTATTTT.

V usage is TRBV2 and J usage is TRBJ2-3; D unclear. Between the trimmed V and J ends, which lost 5 bases and 6 bases, there was a span of 15 bases. The germline V gene has CDR1 SNHLY and CDR2 FYNNEI. The CDR3 runs 14 residues. This CDR3 reads CASSYVGLEDTQYF. CDR3 sequence (DNA): TGTGCCAGCAGTTATGTCGGCCTCGAGGATACGCAGTATTTT. Full variable domain (missing parts from reference TRBV2 and TRBJ2-3): EPEVTQTPSHQVTQMGQEVILRCVPISNHLYFYWYRQILGQKVEFLVSFYNNEISEKSEIFDDQFSVERPDGSNFTLKIRSTKLEDSAMYFCASSYVGLEDTQYFGPGTRLTVL.